These T cell receptor beta chains were read from a single sample in a study of blood T cell repertoires in COVID-19. Sequenced by immunoSEQ multiplex PCR; TCRdb stores in-frame clones only, minus some. The sample carries roughly 100,000 clones, just under 85% recorded once. The sequenced material came from peripheral blood. These receptors all stem from a man aged 35 to 55 with active or convalescent COVID-19. CDR3s include the opening cysteine and the closing phenylalanine or tryptophan. Each record gives: clone size, J gene, D gene, V gene, CDR3 protein, CDR3 DNA. The D gene is left open where the match is weak. A clone size is listed for some rows: how often the clone was seen (once, few, many), or a class if it is expanded.

abundance: .
j_gene: TRBJ1-5
d_gene: .
v_gene: TRBV6-5
CDR3aa: CASSGGGNQPQHF
CDR3nt: TGTGCCTCCTCAGGTGGCGGCAATCAGCCCCAGCATTTT

abundance: .
j_gene: TRBJ1-4
d_gene: TRBD1
v_gene: TRBV7-9
CDR3aa: CASTRQGNEKLFF
CDR3nt: TGTGCCAGCACCCGACAGGGTAATGAAAAACTGTTTTTT

abundance: .
j_gene: TRBJ2-5
d_gene: .
v_gene: TRBV18
CDR3aa: CASSLDREATQYF
CDR3nt: TGTGCCAGCTCGCTAGACAGGGAGGCGACCCAGTACTTC

abundance: .
j_gene: TRBJ1-5
d_gene: .
v_gene: TRBV11-2
CDR3aa: CASSSGQSNQPQHF
CDR3nt: TGTGCCAGCAGCTCCGGACAGAGCAATCAGCCCCAGCATTTT

abundance: .
j_gene: TRBJ1-6
d_gene: .
v_gene: TRBV19
CDR3aa: CASTQSSRNSPLHF
CDR3nt: TGTGCCAGTACCCAGTCCAGTCGAAATTCACCCCTCCACTTT

abundance: .
j_gene: TRBJ2-7
d_gene: TRBD2
v_gene: TRBV10-2
CDR3aa: CASSFPLAGGSYEQYF
CDR3nt: TGCGCCAGCAGCTTTCCTCTAGCGGGGGGAAGCTACGAGCAGTACTTC

abundance: few
j_gene: TRBJ2-7
d_gene: .
v_gene: TRBV9
CDR3aa: CASSVGLDISYEQYF
CDR3nt: TGTGCCAGCAGCGTAGGGTTGGACATCTCCTACGAGCAGTACTTC

abundance: .
j_gene: TRBJ1-5
d_gene: .
v_gene: TRBV5-6
CDR3aa: CASSLAGGNQPQHF
CDR3nt: TGTGCCAGCAGCTTGGCAGGGGGCAATCAGCCCCAGCATTTT

abundance: .
j_gene: TRBJ2-3
d_gene: TRBD2
v_gene: TRBV5-1
CDR3aa: CASSLATSGSLPHRDTQYF
CDR3nt: TGCGCCAGCAGCTTGGCCACTAGCGGGTCTTTGCCCCACCGAGATACGCAGTATTTT

abundance: .
j_gene: TRBJ2-5
d_gene: TRBD2
v_gene: TRBV5-4
CDR3aa: CASRTSGGGWETQYF
CDR3nt: TGTGCCAGCAGAACTAGCGGGGGTGGTTGGGAGACCCAGTACTTC

abundance: .
j_gene: TRBJ2-3
d_gene: .
v_gene: TRBV6-5
CDR3aa: CASSSRTGTDTQYF
CDR3nt: TGTGCCAGCAGTTCTCGGACAGGCACAGATACGCAGTATTTT

abundance: once
j_gene: TRBJ1-2
d_gene: TRBD1
v_gene: TRBV6-5
CDR3aa: CASSYAGQGVYGYTF
CDR3nt: TGTGCCAGCAGTTACGCGGGACAGGGCGTCTATGGCTACACCTTC

abundance: .
j_gene: TRBJ1-5
d_gene: .
v_gene: TRBV7-9
CDR3aa: CASSLGSQGNQPQHF
CDR3nt: TGTGCCAGCAGCTTAGGGTCCCAGGGCAATCAGCCCCAGCATTTT

abundance: .
j_gene: TRBJ2-5
d_gene: .
v_gene: TRBV4-2
CDR3aa: CASSQEGGLSQETQYF
CDR3nt: TGTGCCAGCAGCCAAGAGGGGGGTCTCAGTCAAGAGACCCAGTACTTC

abundance: .
j_gene: TRBJ2-2
d_gene: .
v_gene: TRBV19
CDR3aa: CASSIKTGPNTGELFF
CDR3nt: TGTGCCAGTAGTATCAAGACAGGCCCGAACACCGGGGAGCTGTTTTTT

abundance: once
j_gene: TRBJ1-4
d_gene: .
v_gene: TRBV21-1
CDR3aa: CANGGTTKEKLFF
CDR3nt: TGTGCCAACGGTGGGACAACCAAAGAAAAACTGTTTTTT

abundance: few
j_gene: TRBJ2-7
d_gene: TRBD1
v_gene: TRBV27
CDR3aa: CASSLRTGSNSYEQYF
CDR3nt: TGTGCCAGCAGTCTCAGGACAGGGTCGAACTCCTACGAGCAGTACTTC

abundance: .
j_gene: TRBJ1-1
d_gene: .
v_gene: TRBV4-3
CDR3aa: CASSQEGVGTEAFF
CDR3nt: TGCGCCAGCAGCCAAGAAGGGGTCGGGACTGAAGCTTTCTTT

abundance: .
j_gene: TRBJ2-2
d_gene: .
v_gene: TRBV19
CDR3aa: CASRDIEHRELFF
CDR3nt: TGTGCCAGTAGGGACATTGAACACCGGGAGCTGTTTTTT

abundance: .
j_gene: TRBJ1-6
d_gene: .
v_gene: TRBV3-1/TRBV3-2
CDR3aa: CASSQPDGIPLHF
CDR3nt: TGTGCCAGCAGCCAACCCGACGGGATACCCCTCCACTTT

abundance: .
j_gene: TRBJ1-6
d_gene: .
v_gene: TRBV6-5
CDR3aa: CASSTQVIQNSPLHF
CDR3nt: TGTGCCAGCAGTACACAGGTAATCCAGAATTCACCCCTCCACTTT

abundance: .
j_gene: TRBJ2-7
d_gene: TRBD1
v_gene: TRBV12-3/TRBV12-4
CDR3aa: CASSLSGTGGEYF
CDR3nt: TGTGCCAGCAGTTTGTCCGGGACAGGGGGCGAGTACTTC

abundance: .
j_gene: TRBJ1-2
d_gene: TRBD1
v_gene: TRBV5-6
CDR3aa: CASSADRAYGYTF
CDR3nt: TGTGCCAGCAGCGCAGACAGGGCCTATGGCTACACCTTC

abundance: .
j_gene: TRBJ2-5
d_gene: .
v_gene: TRBV7-6
CDR3aa: CASSFTEQETQYF
CDR3nt: TGTGCCAGCAGCTTTACAGAACAAGAGACCCAGTACTTC

abundance: .
j_gene: TRBJ2-2
d_gene: .
v_gene: TRBV24-1
CDR3aa: CATQAPANTGELFF
CDR3nt: TGTGCCACCCAGGCCCCAGCGAACACCGGGGAGCTGTTTTTT

abundance: .
j_gene: TRBJ2-6
d_gene: .
v_gene: TRBV4-1
CDR3aa: CASSQDGYRSSGANVLTF
CDR3nt: TGCGCCAGCAGCCAAGATGGGTACAGGTCCTCTGGGGCCAACGTCCTGACTTTC

abundance: few
j_gene: TRBJ2-6
d_gene: .
v_gene: TRBV27
CDR3aa: CASSLNPGIAGANVLTF
CDR3nt: TGTGCCAGCAGTTTGAACCCAGGGATCGCTGGGGCCAACGTCCTGACTTTC

abundance: .
j_gene: TRBJ2-7
d_gene: TRBD2
v_gene: TRBV6-2/TRBV6-3
CDR3aa: CASSPTAGVSYEQYF
CDR3nt: TGTGCCAGCAGTCCGACAGCGGGGGTGTCCTACGAGCAGTACTTC

abundance: .
j_gene: TRBJ2-1
d_gene: .
v_gene: TRBV6-2/TRBV6-3
CDR3aa: CASRPGRDFYNEQFF
CDR3nt: TGTGCCAGCCGCCCCGGCCGGGACTTCTACAATGAGCAGTTCTTC

abundance: once
j_gene: TRBJ2-7
d_gene: .
v_gene: TRBV6-5
CDR3aa: CASSYRGAEQYF
CDR3nt: TGTGCCAGCAGTTATCGGGGAGCGGAGCAGTACTTC

abundance: .
j_gene: TRBJ1-4
d_gene: .
v_gene: TRBV18
CDR3aa: CASSPQQGANEKLFF
CDR3nt: TGTGCCAGCTCACCACAACAGGGCGCTAATGAAAAACTGTTTTTT

abundance: .
j_gene: TRBJ1-2
d_gene: TRBD1
v_gene: TRBV19
CDR3aa: CASRPGQGRNYGYTF
CDR3nt: TGTGCCAGTAGACCGGGACAGGGGAGGAACTATGGCTACACCTTC

abundance: few
j_gene: TRBJ1-5
d_gene: .
v_gene: TRBV5-5
CDR3aa: CASSLEVSGNQPQHF
CDR3nt: TGTGCCAGCAGCTTGGAGGTCAGCGGCAATCAGCCCCAGCATTTT

abundance: .
j_gene: TRBJ2-2
d_gene: TRBD1
v_gene: TRBV4-3
CDR3aa: CASSQEIRTGAFRELFF
CDR3nt: TGCGCCAGCAGCCAAGAGATACGGACAGGGGCTTTCCGGGAGCTGTTTTTT

abundance: .
j_gene: TRBJ2-7
d_gene: .
v_gene: TRBV11-2
CDR3aa: CASSSRGSSYEQYF
CDR3nt: TGTGCCAGCAGCTCCAGAGGGAGCTCCTACGAGCAGTACTTC

abundance: .
j_gene: TRBJ1-2
d_gene: .
v_gene: TRBV6-5
CDR3aa: CASSNEPPSGGYTF
CDR3nt: TGTGCCAGCAGTAACGAACCCCCGAGTGGTGGCTACACCTTC

abundance: .
j_gene: TRBJ2-2
d_gene: .
v_gene: TRBV5-5
CDR3aa: CASSLLVAGELFF
CDR3nt: TGTGCCAGCAGCTTGCTGGTAGCCGGGGAGCTGTTTTTT

abundance: .
j_gene: TRBJ1-2
d_gene: .
v_gene: TRBV18
CDR3aa: CASSPPTGENYGYTF
CDR3nt: TGTGCCAGCTCACCACCGACGGGGGAGAACTATGGCTACACCTTC

abundance: few
j_gene: TRBJ1-5
d_gene: .
v_gene: TRBV3-1/TRBV3-2
CDR3aa: CASSLGGASGNQPQHF
CDR3nt: TGTGCCAGCAGCCTAGGGGGGGCGAGCGGCAATCAGCCCCAGCATTTT

abundance: .
j_gene: TRBJ1-1
d_gene: .
v_gene: TRBV11-2
CDR3aa: CASSPRREAFF
CDR3nt: TGTGCCAGCAGCCCTCGTCGTGAAGCTTTCTTT

abundance: .
j_gene: TRBJ2-6
d_gene: .
v_gene: TRBV3-1/TRBV3-2
CDR3aa: CASSQDRVQKSGANVLTF
CDR3nt: TGTGCCAGCAGCCAAGACAGGGTCCAGAAATCTGGGGCCAACGTCCTGACTTTC

abundance: .
j_gene: TRBJ2-7
d_gene: .
v_gene: TRBV7-2
CDR3aa: CASSYPGRGPGEQYF
CDR3nt: TGTGCCAGCAGCTACCCGGGCCGAGGGCCGGGAGAGCAGTACTTC

abundance: .
j_gene: TRBJ2-7
d_gene: TRBD2
v_gene: TRBV7-8
CDR3aa: CASSRAGGPYEQYF
CDR3nt: TGTGCCAGCAGCCGAGCGGGGGGGCCGTACGAGCAGTACTTC

abundance: medium-sized
j_gene: TRBJ2-3
d_gene: .
v_gene: TRBV10-3
CDR3aa: CAISQHEGDTQYF
CDR3nt: TGTGCCATCAGCCAGCACGAGGGAGATACGCAGTATTTT

abundance: .
j_gene: TRBJ2-7
d_gene: TRBD2
v_gene: TRBV7-2
CDR3aa: CASSVRGGSSYEQYF
CDR3nt: TGTGCCAGCAGCGTGCGCGGGGGAAGCTCCTACGAGCAGTACTTC

abundance: .
j_gene: TRBJ2-3
d_gene: TRBD2
v_gene: TRBV6-2/TRBV6-3
CDR3aa: CASSLNRLAGASSTDTQYF
CDR3nt: TGTGCCAGCAGCCTAAACAGACTAGCGGGGGCCTCTAGCACAGATACGCAGTATTTT

abundance: few
j_gene: TRBJ1-1
d_gene: .
v_gene: TRBV5-5
CDR3aa: CASSLQGGSTEAFF
CDR3nt: TGTGCCAGCAGCTTACAAGGTGGGAGCACTGAAGCTTTCTTT

abundance: .
j_gene: TRBJ2-7
d_gene: .
v_gene: TRBV4-1
CDR3aa: CASSQEDFLTYEQYF
CDR3nt: TGCGCCAGCAGCCAAGAGGACTTCCTAACCTACGAGCAGTACTTC

abundance: .
j_gene: TRBJ2-3
d_gene: .
v_gene: TRBV5-1
CDR3aa: CASSLVATDTQYF
CDR3nt: TGCGCCAGCAGCTTGGTGGCTACAGATACGCAGTATTTT

abundance: .
j_gene: TRBJ2-7
d_gene: .
v_gene: TRBV3-1/TRBV3-2
CDR3aa: CASSQQGSYEQYF
CDR3nt: TGTGCCAGCAGCCAGCAGGGCTCCTACGAGCAGTACTTC

abundance: .
j_gene: TRBJ1-1
d_gene: TRBD1
v_gene: TRBV7-8
CDR3aa: CASSLDRGRTSEQGEAFF
CDR3nt: TGTGCCAGCAGCTTAGACAGGGGGCGAACCTCCGAACAGGGTGAAGCTTTCTTT

abundance: .
j_gene: TRBJ2-3
d_gene: TRBD2
v_gene: TRBV4-2
CDR3aa: CASSHPTGDPTSGGSTDTQYF
CDR3nt: TGTGCCAGCAGCCACCCGACAGGGGACCCCACTAGCGGGGGGAGCACAGATACGCAGTATTTT

abundance: .
j_gene: TRBJ2-2
d_gene: .
v_gene: TRBV14
CDR3aa: CASSRQLSGELFF
CDR3nt: TGTGCCAGCAGCCGCCAGTTGTCCGGGGAGCTGTTTTTT

abundance: .
j_gene: TRBJ1-2
d_gene: TRBD1
v_gene: TRBV5-1
CDR3aa: CASSRDRAGSSGYTF
CDR3nt: TGCGCCAGCAGCCGGGACAGGGCAGGGAGTAGTGGCTACACCTTC

abundance: .
j_gene: TRBJ2-5
d_gene: .
v_gene: TRBV5-6
CDR3aa: CASSNRDKTQYF
CDR3nt: TGTGCCAGCAGCAACAGGGATAAGACCCAGTACTTC

abundance: .
j_gene: TRBJ1-4
d_gene: .
v_gene: TRBV10-1
CDR3aa: CASNRQADEKLFF
CDR3nt: TGCGCCAGCAACAGGCAGGCCGATGAAAAACTGTTTTTT